One sample yielded the 6 T cell receptor beta chains listed below, sequenced in a study of shared clonotypes between healthy human individuals. Terminally differentiated effector memory CD45RA+ cells were left out of the naive CD8 fraction, which was CD45RO-negative and positively selected for CCR7. TCRdb keeps only in-frame clones here, not all; method: immunoSEQ multiplex PCR. This sample yields hundreds of thousands of clones, of which 90% to 98% are seen a single time; less than 0.3% belongs to the top ten. Source material: naive CD8+ T cells sorted from blood. The origin of the receptors is a man aged 30 to 45 in good health.

The count of this clone is one. CDR3 amino acids: CASSLGVTTGYGYTF. The CDR3 DNA reads as TGTGCCAGCAGCTTAGGTGTAACCACTGGGTATGGCTACACCTTC. The chain couples TRBV7-9 to TRBJ1-2; D remains ambiguous. V was shortened by 1 base and J by 5 bases, with 14 bases between the two germline ends. CDR3 length: 15 amino acids. Germline lookup yields CDR1 SEHNR and CDR2 FQNEAQ (reference sequence).

The rearrangement joins TRBV27 to TRBJ2-3, with TRBD2 matching 10 bases. The CDR3 has 15 amino acids. CDR1 and CDR2 (germline): MNHEY, SMNVEV (reference sequence). Germline trimming cut 7 bases from V and 6 bases from J; bases unmatched to any gene: 10. CDR3 coding DNA: TGTGCCAGCACACCACTAGCGGGATCGGCGGATACGCAGTATTTT. This codes for CASTPLAGSADTQYF.

The V gene is TRBV27, the J gene TRBJ2-7; D possibly corresponds to TRBD1 (6 bases). The CDR3 runs to 15 residues. Germline CDR1 is MNHEY and CDR2 is SMNVEV (reference sequence). Trimming took 5 bases from V and 0 from J, leaving 14 bases between them. CDR3 region: CASSPQGFPSYEQYF. The CDR3 nucleotides read TGTGCCAGCAGTCCACAGGGCTTTCCCTCCTACGAGCAGTACTTC.

The rearrangement joins TRBV27 to TRBJ2-7; TRBD1 matches at 7 bases. Germline V lookup: CDR1 MNHEY, CDR2 SMNVEV (reference sequence). CDR3 length: 14 amino acids. J was trimmed by 0 bases and V by 5 bases; bases with no gene match: 4. CDR3 coding DNA: TGTGCCAGCAGTCCGACAGGGAGCTCCTACGAGCAGTACTTC. Translation gives CASSPTGSSYEQYF.

This rearrangement joins TRBV7-9 to TRBJ2-7, with 13 bases aligning to TRBD2. J lost 7 bases, V lost 4 bases, and 7 bases had no gene match. CDR1 and CDR2 (germline): SEHNR, FQNEAQ (reference sequence). The CDR3 sequence is 15 residues long. The CDR3 is CASSSGLAGLLEQYF. CDR3 DNA: TGTGCCAGCAGCTCGGGACTAGCGGGGTTATTGGAGCAGTACTTC.

Comments on this clone: Other DNA variants within this sample encode the same CDR3. The chain has TRBV13 and TRBJ2-5; 7 nucleotides agree with TRBD1. The germline gives CDR1 PRHDT, CDR2 FYEKMQ (reference sequence). The CDR3 is 13 residues long. After removal of 5 bases from V and 4 bases from J, the junction contained 4 bases not matched to a gene. CDR3 sequence: CASSQGQPETQYF. The CDR3 DNA reads TGTGCCAGCAGCCAGGGACAGCCAGAGACCCAGTACTTC.